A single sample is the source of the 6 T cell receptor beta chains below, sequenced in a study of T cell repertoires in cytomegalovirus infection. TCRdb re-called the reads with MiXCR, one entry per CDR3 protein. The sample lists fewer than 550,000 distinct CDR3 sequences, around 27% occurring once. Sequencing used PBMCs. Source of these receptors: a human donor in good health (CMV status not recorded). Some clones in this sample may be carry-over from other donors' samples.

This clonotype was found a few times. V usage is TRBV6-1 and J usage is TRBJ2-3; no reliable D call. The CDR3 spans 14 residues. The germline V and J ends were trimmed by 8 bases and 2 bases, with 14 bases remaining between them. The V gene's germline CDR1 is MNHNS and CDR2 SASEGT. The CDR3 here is CASEGLVYTDTQYF. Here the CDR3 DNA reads TGTGCCAGCGAAGGGCTAGTGTACACAGATACGCAGTATTTT.

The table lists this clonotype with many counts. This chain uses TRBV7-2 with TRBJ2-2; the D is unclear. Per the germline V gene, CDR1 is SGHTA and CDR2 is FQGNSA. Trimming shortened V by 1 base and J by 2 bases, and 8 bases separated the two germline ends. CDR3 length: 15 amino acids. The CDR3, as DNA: TGTGCCAGCAGCTTAGATTGGGGTAACACCGGGGAGCTGTTTTTT. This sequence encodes CASSLDWGNTGELFF. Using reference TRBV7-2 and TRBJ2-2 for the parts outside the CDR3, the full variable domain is GAGVSQSPSNKVTEKGKDVELRCDPISGHTALYWYRQSLGQGLEFLIYFQGNSAPDKSGLPSDRFSAERTGGSVSTLTIQRTQQEDSAVYLCASSLDWGNTGELFFGEGSRLTVL.

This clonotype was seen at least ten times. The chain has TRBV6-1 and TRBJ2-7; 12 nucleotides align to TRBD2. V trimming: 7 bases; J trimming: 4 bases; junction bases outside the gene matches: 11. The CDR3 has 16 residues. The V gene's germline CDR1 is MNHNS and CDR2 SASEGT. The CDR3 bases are TGTGCCAGCATAGGGCTAGCGGGAGGGTGGGAATACGAGCAGTACGTC. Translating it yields CASIGLAGGWEYEQYV.

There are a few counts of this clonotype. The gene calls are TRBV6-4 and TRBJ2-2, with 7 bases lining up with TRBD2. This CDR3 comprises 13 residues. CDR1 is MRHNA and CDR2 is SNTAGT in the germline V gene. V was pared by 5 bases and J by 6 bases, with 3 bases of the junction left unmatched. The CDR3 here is CASSSSGPGELFF. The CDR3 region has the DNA TGTGCCAGCAGTTCTAGCGGTCCCGGGGAGCTGTTTTTT.

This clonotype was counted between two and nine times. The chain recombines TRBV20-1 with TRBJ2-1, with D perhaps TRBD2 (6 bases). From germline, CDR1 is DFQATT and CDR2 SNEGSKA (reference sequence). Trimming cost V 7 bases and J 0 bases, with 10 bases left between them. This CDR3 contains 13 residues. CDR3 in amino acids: CSVRGSSYNEQFF. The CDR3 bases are TGCAGTGTCCGGGGGAGCTCCTACAATGAGCAGTTCTTC.

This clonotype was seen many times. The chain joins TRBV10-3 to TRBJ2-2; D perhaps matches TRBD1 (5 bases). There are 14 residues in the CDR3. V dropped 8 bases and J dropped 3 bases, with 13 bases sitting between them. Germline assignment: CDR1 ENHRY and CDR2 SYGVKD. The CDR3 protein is CAIGSRADTGELFF. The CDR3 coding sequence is TGTGCCATCGGATCCAGGGCGGACACCGGGGAGCTGTTTTTT.